This TCR beta chain was obtained from a study of identical twins. The study's findings and limits: When twins shared out-of-frame alpha sequences, those sequences had excess low generation probability. Cord blood beta clonotypes that were abundant carried fewer insertions, and memory repertoires showed no such trend.

This clonotype was counted a few times. Its cognate antigen is unknown. A universal primer site came from template switching; cDNA carried unique molecular identifiers. TCRdb processed the 5' RACE reads anew with MiXCR; each CDR3 protein has one entry. Here the sample spans roughly 720,000 distinct CDR3 sequences, 15% to 20% being singletons. This sample also appeared in a second study, on T cells expressing NK-cell markers.

The clonotype originates from a woman aged 18-29 years in good health. Sequenced sample: PBMCs.

The CDR3 sequence is CASSSPQESGEQYF. CDR3 DNA sequence: TGTGCCAGCAGCTCCCCCCAGGAAAGTGGCGAGCAGTACTTC. The gene calls are TRBV7-8 and TRBJ2-7; D is undetermined. Trimming shortened V by 4 bases and J by 6 bases, and 16 bases separated the two germline ends. This CDR3 contains 14 residues. Germline CDR1 is SGHVS and CDR2 is FQNEAQ. Full variable domain (rest looked up from reference TRBV7-8 and TRBJ2-7): GAGVSQSPRYKVAKRGQDVALRCDPISGHVSLFWYQQALGQGPEFLTYFQNEAQLDKSGLPSDRFFAERPEGSVSTLKIQRTQQEDSAVYLCASSSPQESGEQYFGPGTRLTVT.